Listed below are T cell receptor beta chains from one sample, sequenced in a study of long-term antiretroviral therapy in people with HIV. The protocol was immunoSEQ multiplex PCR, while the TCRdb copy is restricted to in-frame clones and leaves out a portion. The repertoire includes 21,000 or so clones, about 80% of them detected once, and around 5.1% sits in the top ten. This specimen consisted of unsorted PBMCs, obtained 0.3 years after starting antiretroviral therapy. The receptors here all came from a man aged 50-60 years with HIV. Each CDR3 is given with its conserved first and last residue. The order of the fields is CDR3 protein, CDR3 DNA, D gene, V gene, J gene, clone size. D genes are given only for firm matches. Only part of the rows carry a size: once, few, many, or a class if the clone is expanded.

cdr3_aa: CASSLPNNYGYTF; cdr3_nt: TGTGCCAGCAGCTTACCGAATAACTATGGCTACACCTTC; d_call: NA; v_call: TRBV7-2; j_call: TRBJ1-2; clone_size: once
cdr3_aa: CASSGSGLGDEQYF; cdr3_nt: TGTGCCAGCAGCGGTAGCGGGTTAGGCGACGAGCAGTACTTC; d_call: TRBD2; v_call: TRBV9; j_call: TRBJ2-7; clone_size: NA
cdr3_aa: CASRRGYYGYTF; cdr3_nt: TGTGCCAGCAGACGCGGCTACTATGGCTACACCTTC; d_call: NA; v_call: TRBV5-5; j_call: TRBJ1-2; clone_size: NA
cdr3_aa: CASSIGVHSGNTIYF; cdr3_nt: TGTGCCAGTAGTATCGGCGTACACTCTGGAAACACCATATATTTT; d_call: NA; v_call: TRBV19; j_call: TRBJ1-3; clone_size: few
cdr3_aa: CASSYSLGFSTEAFF; cdr3_nt: TGTGCCAGCAGTTACAGCCTAGGTTTTTCGACTGAAGCTTTCTTT; d_call: NA; v_call: TRBV6-5; j_call: TRBJ1-1; clone_size: NA
cdr3_aa: CASSQERLGQGYEQYF; cdr3_nt: TGCGCCAGCAGCCAAGAGAGGCTTGGACAGGGTTACGAGCAGTACTTC; d_call: TRBD1; v_call: TRBV4-1; j_call: TRBJ2-7; clone_size: NA
cdr3_aa: CASSQEAGGADTEAFF; cdr3_nt: TGCGCCAGCAGCCAAGAAGCAGGGGGGGCGGACACTGAAGCTTTCTTT; d_call: TRBD1; v_call: TRBV4-3; j_call: TRBJ1-1; clone_size: NA
cdr3_aa: CASSRSRDSNYGYTF; cdr3_nt: TGTGCCAGCAGTCGGTCCCGGGACAGTAACTATGGCTACACCTTC; d_call: TRBD1; v_call: TRBV6-6; j_call: TRBJ1-2; clone_size: NA
cdr3_aa: CASHIMGSNQPQHF; cdr3_nt: TGTGCCAGCCATATTATGGGTAGCAATCAGCCCCAGCATTTT; d_call: NA; v_call: TRBV6-6; j_call: TRBJ1-5; clone_size: NA
cdr3_aa: CASSITSGNTIYF; cdr3_nt: TGTGCCAGTAGTATAACCAGTGGAAACACCATATATTTT; d_call: NA; v_call: TRBV19; j_call: TRBJ1-3; clone_size: NA
cdr3_aa: CASSLVATQPQHF; cdr3_nt: TGTGCCAGCAGCTTAGTCGCGACGCAGCCCCAGCATTTT; d_call: NA; v_call: TRBV7-2; j_call: TRBJ1-5; clone_size: NA
cdr3_aa: CAIRGADNEQFF; cdr3_nt: TGTGCCATCCGCGGGGCGGACAATGAGCAGTTCTTC; d_call: NA; v_call: TRBV10-3; j_call: TRBJ2-1; clone_size: NA
cdr3_aa: CASSRFGQGRNQPQHF; cdr3_nt: TGTGCCAGTAGTAGGTTCGGACAGGGCCGCAATCAGCCCCAGCATTTT; d_call: TRBD1; v_call: TRBV19; j_call: TRBJ1-5; clone_size: NA
cdr3_aa: CASSLLGVGNEQFF; cdr3_nt: TGTGCCAGCAGCTTGCTAGGAGTTGGCAATGAGCAGTTCTTC; d_call: NA; v_call: TRBV5-8; j_call: TRBJ2-1; clone_size: NA
cdr3_aa: CASSLGSYQEAYEQYF; cdr3_nt: TGTGCCAGCAGCTTGGGGAGTTATCAGGAAGCCTACGAGCAGTACTTC; d_call: NA; v_call: TRBV7-8; j_call: TRBJ2-7; clone_size: NA
cdr3_aa: CASSSQGRPGNTIYF; cdr3_nt: TGTGCCAGCAGCTCACAGGGACGCCCGGGAAACACCATATATTTT; d_call: NA; v_call: TRBV7-2; j_call: TRBJ1-3; clone_size: NA
cdr3_aa: CASSGLPTDTQYF; cdr3_nt: TGCGCCAGCAGTGGTCTTCCCACAGATACGCAGTATTTT; d_call: NA; v_call: TRBV10-2; j_call: TRBJ2-3; clone_size: NA
cdr3_aa: CASSEIGRGRGYTF; cdr3_nt: TGTGCCAGCAGTGAAATTGGCAGGGGGCGCGGCTACACCTTC; d_call: TRBD1; v_call: TRBV2; j_call: TRBJ1-2; clone_size: NA
cdr3_aa: CASSLHSLQAGTDTQYF; cdr3_nt: TGTGCCAGCAGTTTACATTCCCTGCAGGCGGGGACAGATACGCAGTATTTT; d_call: NA; v_call: TRBV28; j_call: TRBJ2-3; clone_size: NA
cdr3_aa: CASSRQGPESTDTQYF; cdr3_nt: TGTGCCAGTAGTAGACAGGGACCTGAGTCCACAGATACGCAGTATTTT; d_call: TRBD1; v_call: TRBV19; j_call: TRBJ2-3; clone_size: NA
cdr3_aa: CASSLASVGPGNTIYF; cdr3_nt: TGTGCCAGCAGCTTAGCTTCGGTCGGCCCGGGAAACACCATATATTTT; d_call: NA; v_call: TRBV11-2; j_call: TRBJ1-3; clone_size: NA
cdr3_aa: CASSIYRGFNQPQHF; cdr3_nt: TGTGCCAGTAGTATATACCGGGGGTTCAATCAGCCCCAGCATTTT; d_call: NA; v_call: TRBV19; j_call: TRBJ1-5; clone_size: NA
cdr3_aa: CASSPLRSYEQYF; cdr3_nt: TGTGCCAGCTCACCCCTACGTTCCTACGAGCAGTACTTC; d_call: NA; v_call: TRBV18; j_call: TRBJ2-7; clone_size: NA
cdr3_aa: CASSLLLGGQPQHF; cdr3_nt: TGTGCCAGCAGCCTCCTCCTAGGGGGTCAGCCCCAGCATTTT; d_call: NA; v_call: TRBV7-2; j_call: TRBJ1-5; clone_size: NA
cdr3_aa: CASSYRTGKDYGYTF; cdr3_nt: TGTGCCAGCAGTTACCGGACAGGGAAGGACTATGGCTACACCTTC; d_call: TRBD1; v_call: TRBV6-6; j_call: TRBJ1-2; clone_size: NA
cdr3_aa: CASSLLADITGQPQHF; cdr3_nt: TGTGCCAGCAGCTTGTTAGCGGATATTACGGGTCAGCCCCAGCATTTT; d_call: NA; v_call: TRBV5-5; j_call: TRBJ1-5; clone_size: NA
cdr3_aa: CACSSGTGVNEQFF; cdr3_nt: TGTGCCTGCTCTTCCGGGACAGGGGTAAATGAGCAGTTCTTC; d_call: TRBD1; v_call: TRBV6-6; j_call: TRBJ2-1; clone_size: NA